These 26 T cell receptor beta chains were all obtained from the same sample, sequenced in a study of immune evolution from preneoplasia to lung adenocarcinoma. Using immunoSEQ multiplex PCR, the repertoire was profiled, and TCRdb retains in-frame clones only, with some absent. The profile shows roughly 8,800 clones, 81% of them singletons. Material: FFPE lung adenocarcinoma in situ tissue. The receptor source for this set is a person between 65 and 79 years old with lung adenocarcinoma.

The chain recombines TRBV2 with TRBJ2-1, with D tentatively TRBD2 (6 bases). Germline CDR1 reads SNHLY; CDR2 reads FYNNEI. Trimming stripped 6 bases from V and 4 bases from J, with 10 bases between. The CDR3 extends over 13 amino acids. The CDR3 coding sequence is TGTGCCAGCAGCCGCGGGGTTTACAATGAGCAGTTCTTC. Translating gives CASSRGVYNEQFF.

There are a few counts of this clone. CDR3 sequence: CASSPRGRGSYTEAFF. As DNA, the CDR3 is TGTGCCAGCAGCCCACGGGGGCGGGGCAGCTACACTGAAGCTTTCTTT. The gene calls are TRBV7-9 and TRBJ1-1; D might be TRBD1 (6 bases). Germline V lookup: CDR1 SEHNR, CDR2 FQNEAQ (reference sequence). The CDR3 is 16 residues long. V was clipped by 5 bases and J by 3 bases, with 19 bases between them. The full variable domain, its missing parts supplied by reference TRBV7-9 and TRBJ1-1, is DTGVSQNPRHKITKRGQNVTFRCDPISEHNRLYWYRQTLGQGPEFLTYFQNEAQLEKSRLLSDRFSAERPKGSFSTLEIQRTEQGDSAMYLCASSPRGRGSYTEAFFGQGTRLTVV.

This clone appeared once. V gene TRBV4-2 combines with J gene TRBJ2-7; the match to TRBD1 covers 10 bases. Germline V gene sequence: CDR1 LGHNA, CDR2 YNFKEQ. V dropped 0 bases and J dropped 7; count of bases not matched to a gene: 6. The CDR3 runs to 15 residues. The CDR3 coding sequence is TGTGCCAGCAGCCAAGAAAGAGGGACAGGGGATGAGCAGTACTTC. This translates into CASSQERGTGDEQYF.

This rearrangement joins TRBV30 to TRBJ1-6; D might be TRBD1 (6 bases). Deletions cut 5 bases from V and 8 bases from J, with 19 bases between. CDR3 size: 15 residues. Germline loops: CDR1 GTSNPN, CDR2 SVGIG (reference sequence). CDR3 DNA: TGTGCCTGGGGGATTGCAGGGGCTGGTGATTCACCCCTCCACTTT. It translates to CAWGIAGAGDSPLHF.

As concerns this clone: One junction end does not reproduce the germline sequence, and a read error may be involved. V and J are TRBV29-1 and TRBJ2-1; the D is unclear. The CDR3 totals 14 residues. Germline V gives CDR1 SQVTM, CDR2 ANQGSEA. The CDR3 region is CSAIDSVSYNKQFF. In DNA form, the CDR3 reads TGCAGCGCAATAGACTCCGTCTCCTACAATAAGCAGTTCTTC.

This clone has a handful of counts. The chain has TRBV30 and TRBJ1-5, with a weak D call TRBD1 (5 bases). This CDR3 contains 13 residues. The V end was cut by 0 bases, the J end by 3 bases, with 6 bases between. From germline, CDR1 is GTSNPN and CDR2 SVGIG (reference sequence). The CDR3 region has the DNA TGTGCCTGGAGTGTAGGGGCCAATCAGCCCCAGCATTTT. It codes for CAWSVGANQPQHF.

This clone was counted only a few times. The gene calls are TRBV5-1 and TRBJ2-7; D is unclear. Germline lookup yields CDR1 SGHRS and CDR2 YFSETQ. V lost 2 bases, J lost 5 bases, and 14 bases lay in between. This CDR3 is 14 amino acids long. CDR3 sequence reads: CASSFRERVNEQYF. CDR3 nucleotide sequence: TGCGCCAGCAGCTTCAGAGAGCGAGTAAACGAGCAGTACTTC. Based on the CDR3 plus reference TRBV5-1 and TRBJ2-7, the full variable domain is KAGVTQTPRYLIKTRGQQVTLSCSPISGHRSVSWYQQTPGQGLQFLFEYFSETQRNKGNFPGRFSGRQFSNSRSEMNVSTLELGDSALYLCASSFRERVNEQYFGPGTRLTVT.

The CDR3 loop reads CSVPSIQGGRSQGTEAFF. The CDR3 nucleotides read TGCAGCGTACCATCAATTCAGGGGGGGAGATCCCAGGGGACTGAAGCTTTCTTT. This chain connects TRBV29-1 to TRBJ1-1; 7 bases fit TRBD1. This CDR3 spans 18 amino acids. J lost 5 bases, V lost 6 bases, and 24 bases had no gene match. Germline V gene lookup returns CDR1 SQVTM and CDR2 ANQGSEA.

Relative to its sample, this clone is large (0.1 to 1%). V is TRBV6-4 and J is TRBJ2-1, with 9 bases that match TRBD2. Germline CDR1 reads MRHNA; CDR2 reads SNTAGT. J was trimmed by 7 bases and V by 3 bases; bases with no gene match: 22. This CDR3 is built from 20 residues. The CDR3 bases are TGTGCCAGCAGTGAAGTCAGCGAACTAGCGGGCAGACAGGGAGTGAATGAGCAGTTCTTC. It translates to CASSEVSELAGRQGVNEQFF.

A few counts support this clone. The CDR3 loop reads CASSRSSSYNSPLHF. The CDR3 DNA is TGTGCCAGCAGCAGGTCGAGCTCCTATAATTCACCCCTCCACTTT. This rearrangement joins TRBV5-4 to TRBJ1-6, with no clear D. Germline values: CDR1 SGHNT, CDR2 YYREEE (reference sequence). The germline V and J ends were trimmed by 4 bases and 0 bases, with 8 bases remaining between them. This CDR3 spans 15 amino acids.

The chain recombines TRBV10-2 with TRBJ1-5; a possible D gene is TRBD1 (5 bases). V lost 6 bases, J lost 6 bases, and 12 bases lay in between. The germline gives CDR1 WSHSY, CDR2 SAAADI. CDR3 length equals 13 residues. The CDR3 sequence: CASRGGEGQPQHF. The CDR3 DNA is TGCGCCAGCAGGGGGGGGGAGGGTCAGCCCCAGCATTTT.

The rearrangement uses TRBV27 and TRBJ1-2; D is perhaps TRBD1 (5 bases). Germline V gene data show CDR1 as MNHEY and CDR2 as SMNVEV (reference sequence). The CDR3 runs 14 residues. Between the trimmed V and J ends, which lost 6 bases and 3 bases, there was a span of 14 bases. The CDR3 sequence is CASRSLGEDYGYTF. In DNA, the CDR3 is TGTGCCAGCAGATCTTTGGGGGAGGACTATGGCTACACCTTC.

The CDR3 sequence: CASSPQTGSVDYGYTF. In nucleotides, the CDR3 is TGCGCCAGCAGCCCACAAACAGGGTCCGTTGACTATGGCTACACCTTC. The V and J genes are TRBV5-1 and TRBJ1-2, with TRBD1 as a possible D gene (6 bases). Germline V gene sequence: CDR1 SGHRS, CDR2 YFSETQ. The CDR3 consists of 16 residues. Trimming cost V 4 bases and J 3 bases, with 19 bases left between them.

The DNA for the CDR3 is TGTGCCAGCAGCAAAGAACAGTCTAACCAGGACGAGCAGTACTTC. Translation gives CASSKEQSNQDEQYF. This sequence joins TRBV21-1 and TRBJ2-7; no DNA check was done on the table's D call, TRBD1. TRBV21-1 corresponds to a pseudogene. The CDR3 spans 15 residues.

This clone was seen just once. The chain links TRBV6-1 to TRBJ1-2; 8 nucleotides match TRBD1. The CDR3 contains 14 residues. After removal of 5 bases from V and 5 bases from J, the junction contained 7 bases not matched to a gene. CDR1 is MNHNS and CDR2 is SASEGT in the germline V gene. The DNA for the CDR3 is TGTGCCAGCAGTCCGGACAGGGTAGGGTATGGCTACACCTTC. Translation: CASSPDRVGYGYTF.

In DNA form, the CDR3 reads TGTGCCAGCAGCTTAGGACTCCAGGGGGGCTACACCTTC. Translating gives CASSLGLQGGYTF. The J gene is TRBJ1-2, the V gene TRBV7-2, with D possibly TRBD1 on 6 matching bases. CDR1 is SGHTA, CDR2 FQGNSA, per germline. Trimming took off 1 base at V and 8 bases at J, with 11 bases between the two ends. The CDR3 totals 13 residues.

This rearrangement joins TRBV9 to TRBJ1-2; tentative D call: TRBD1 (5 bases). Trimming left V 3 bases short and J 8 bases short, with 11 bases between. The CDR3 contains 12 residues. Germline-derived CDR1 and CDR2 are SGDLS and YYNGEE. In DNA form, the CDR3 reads TGTGCCAGCAGCGAAGGGGACGGCGGCTACACCTTC. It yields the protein CASSEGDGGYTF. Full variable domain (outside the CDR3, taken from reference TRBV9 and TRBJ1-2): DSGVTQTPKHLITATGQRVTLRCSPRSGDLSVYWYQQSLDQGLQFLIQYYNGEERAKGNILERFSAQQFPDLHSELNLSSLELGDSALYFCASSEGDGGYTFGSGTRLTVV.

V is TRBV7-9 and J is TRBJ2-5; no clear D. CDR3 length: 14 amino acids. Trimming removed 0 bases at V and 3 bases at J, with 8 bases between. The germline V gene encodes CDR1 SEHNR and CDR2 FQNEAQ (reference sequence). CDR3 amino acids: CASSLAQKKETQYF. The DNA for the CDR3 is TGTGCCAGCAGCTTAGCCCAAAAAAAAGAGACCCAGTACTTC.

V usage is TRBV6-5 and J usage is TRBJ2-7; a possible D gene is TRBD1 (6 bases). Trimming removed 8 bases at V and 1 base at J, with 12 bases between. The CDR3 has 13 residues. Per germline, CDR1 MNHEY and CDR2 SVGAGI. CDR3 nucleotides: TGTGCCAGCGGTCACAGGGCTTCCTACGAGCAGTACTTC. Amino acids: CASGHRASYEQYF.

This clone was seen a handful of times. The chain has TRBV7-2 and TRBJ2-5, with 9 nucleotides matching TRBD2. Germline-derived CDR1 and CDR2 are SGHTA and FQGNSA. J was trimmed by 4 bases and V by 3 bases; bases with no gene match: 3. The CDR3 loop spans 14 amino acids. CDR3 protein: CASSLTSGRETQYF. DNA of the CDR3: TGTGCCAGCAGCTTGACTAGCGGCCGAGAGACCCAGTACTTC.

The CDR3 sequence is CASGLEPNQPQHF. The CDR3 nucleotides are TGTGCCAGCGGGCTCGAACCCAATCAGCCCCAGCATTTT. This chain uses TRBV6-1 with TRBJ1-5; no reliable D call. Germline-derived CDR1 and CDR2 are MNHNS and SASEGT. V was pared by 8 bases and J by 3 bases, with 11 bases between. The CDR3 covers 13 residues.

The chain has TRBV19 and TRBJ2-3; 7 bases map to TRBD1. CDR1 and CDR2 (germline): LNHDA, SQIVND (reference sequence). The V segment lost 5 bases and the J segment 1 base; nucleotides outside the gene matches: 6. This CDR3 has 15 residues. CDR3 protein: CASSAFGTGTDTQYF. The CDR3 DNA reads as TGTGCCAGTAGTGCCTTCGGGACAGGCACAGATACGCAGTATTTT.

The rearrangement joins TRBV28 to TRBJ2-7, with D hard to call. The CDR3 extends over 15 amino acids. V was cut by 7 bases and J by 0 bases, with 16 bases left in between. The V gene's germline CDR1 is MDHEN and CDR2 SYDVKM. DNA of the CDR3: TGTGCCAGCAACGTACAAGGTCGGATCTCCTACGAGCAGTACTTC. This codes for CASNVQGRISYEQYF.

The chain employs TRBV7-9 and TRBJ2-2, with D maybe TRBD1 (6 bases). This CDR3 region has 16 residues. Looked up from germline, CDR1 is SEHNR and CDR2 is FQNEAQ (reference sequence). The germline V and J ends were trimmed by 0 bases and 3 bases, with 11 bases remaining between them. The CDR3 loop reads CASSLAQSGDTGELFF. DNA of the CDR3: TGTGCCAGCAGCTTAGCGCAGTCAGGGGACACCGGGGAGCTGTTTTTT.

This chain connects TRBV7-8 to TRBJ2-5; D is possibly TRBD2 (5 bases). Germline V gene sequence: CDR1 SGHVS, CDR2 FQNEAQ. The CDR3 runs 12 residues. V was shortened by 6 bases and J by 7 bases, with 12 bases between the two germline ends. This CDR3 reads CASSLGERTQYF. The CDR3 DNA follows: TGTGCCAGCAGTCTTGGGGAGAGGACCCAGTACTTC.

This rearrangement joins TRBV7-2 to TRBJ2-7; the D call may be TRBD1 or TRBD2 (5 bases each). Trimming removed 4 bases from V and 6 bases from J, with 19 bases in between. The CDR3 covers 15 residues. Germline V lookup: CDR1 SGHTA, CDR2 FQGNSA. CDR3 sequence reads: CASSSPSGRPTEQYF. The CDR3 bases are TGTGCCAGCAGCTCCCCATCGGGACGTCCGACCGAGCAGTACTTC.